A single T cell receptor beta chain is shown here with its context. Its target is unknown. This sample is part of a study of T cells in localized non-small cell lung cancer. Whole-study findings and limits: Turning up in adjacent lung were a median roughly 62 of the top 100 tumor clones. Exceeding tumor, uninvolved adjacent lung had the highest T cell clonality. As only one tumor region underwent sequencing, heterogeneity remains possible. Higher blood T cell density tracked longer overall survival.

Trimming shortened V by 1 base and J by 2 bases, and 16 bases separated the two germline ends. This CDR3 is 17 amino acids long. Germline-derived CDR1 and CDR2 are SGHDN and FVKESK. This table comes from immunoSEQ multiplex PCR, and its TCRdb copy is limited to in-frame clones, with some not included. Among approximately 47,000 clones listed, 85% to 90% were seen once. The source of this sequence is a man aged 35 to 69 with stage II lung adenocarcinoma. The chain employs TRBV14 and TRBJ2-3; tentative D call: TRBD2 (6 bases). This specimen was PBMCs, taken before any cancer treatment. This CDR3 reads CASSQVGTPRNTDTQYF. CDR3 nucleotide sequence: TGTGCCAGCAGCCAAGTTGGGACTCCCCGAAACACAGATACGCAGTATTTT. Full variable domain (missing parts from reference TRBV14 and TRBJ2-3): EAGVTQFPSHSVIEKGQTVTLRCDPISGHDNLYWYRRVMGKEIKFLLHFVKESKQDESGMPNNRFLAERTGGTYSTLKVQPAELEDSGVYFCASSQVGTPRNTDTQYFGPGTRLTVL.